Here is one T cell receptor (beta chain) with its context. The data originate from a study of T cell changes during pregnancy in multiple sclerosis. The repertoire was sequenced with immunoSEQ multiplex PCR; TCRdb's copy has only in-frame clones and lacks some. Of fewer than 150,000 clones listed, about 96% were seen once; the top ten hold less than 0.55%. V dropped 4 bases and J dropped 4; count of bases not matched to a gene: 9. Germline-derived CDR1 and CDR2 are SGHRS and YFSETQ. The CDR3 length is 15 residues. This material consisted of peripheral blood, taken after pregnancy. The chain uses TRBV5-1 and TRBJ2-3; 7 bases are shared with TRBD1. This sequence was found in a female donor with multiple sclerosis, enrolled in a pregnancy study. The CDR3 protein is CASSPRGQASDTQYF. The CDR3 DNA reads TGCGCCAGCAGCCCGAGAGGACAGGCCTCAGATACGCAGTATTTT.